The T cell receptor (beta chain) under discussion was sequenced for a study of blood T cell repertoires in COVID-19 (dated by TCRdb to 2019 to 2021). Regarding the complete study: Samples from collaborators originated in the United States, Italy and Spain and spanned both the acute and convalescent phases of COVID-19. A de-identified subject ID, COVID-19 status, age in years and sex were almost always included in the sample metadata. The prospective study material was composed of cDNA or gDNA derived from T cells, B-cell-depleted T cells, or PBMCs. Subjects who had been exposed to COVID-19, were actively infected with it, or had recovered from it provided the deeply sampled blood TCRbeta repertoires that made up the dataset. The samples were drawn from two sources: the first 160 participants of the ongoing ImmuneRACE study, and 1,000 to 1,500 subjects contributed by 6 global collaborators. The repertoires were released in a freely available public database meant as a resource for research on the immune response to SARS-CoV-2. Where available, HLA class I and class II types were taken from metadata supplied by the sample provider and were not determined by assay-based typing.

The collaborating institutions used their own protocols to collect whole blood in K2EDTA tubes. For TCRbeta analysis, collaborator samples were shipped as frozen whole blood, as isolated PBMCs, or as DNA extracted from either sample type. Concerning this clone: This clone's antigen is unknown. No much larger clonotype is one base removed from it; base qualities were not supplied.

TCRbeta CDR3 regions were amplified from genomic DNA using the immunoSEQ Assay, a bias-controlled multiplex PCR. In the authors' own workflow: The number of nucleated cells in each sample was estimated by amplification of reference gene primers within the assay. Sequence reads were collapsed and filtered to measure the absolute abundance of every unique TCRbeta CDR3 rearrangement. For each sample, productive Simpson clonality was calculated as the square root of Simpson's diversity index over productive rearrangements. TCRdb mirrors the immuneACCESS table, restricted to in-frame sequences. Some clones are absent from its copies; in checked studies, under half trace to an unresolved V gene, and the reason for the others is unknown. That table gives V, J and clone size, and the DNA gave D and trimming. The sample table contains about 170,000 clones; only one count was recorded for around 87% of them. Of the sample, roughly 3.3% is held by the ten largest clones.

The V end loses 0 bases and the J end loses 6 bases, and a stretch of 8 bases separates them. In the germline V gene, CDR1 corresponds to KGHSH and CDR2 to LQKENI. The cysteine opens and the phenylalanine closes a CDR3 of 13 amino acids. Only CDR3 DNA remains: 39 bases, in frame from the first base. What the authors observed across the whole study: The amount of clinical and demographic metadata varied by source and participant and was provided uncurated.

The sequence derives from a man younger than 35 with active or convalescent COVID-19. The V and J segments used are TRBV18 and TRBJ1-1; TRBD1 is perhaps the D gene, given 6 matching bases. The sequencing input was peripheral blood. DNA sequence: TGTGCCAGCTCACCACCCCCAGGGGCTGAAGCTTTCTTT. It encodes CASSPPPGAEAFF.